This record concerns one T cell receptor beta chain sequence. This clonotype showed up many times. There is no known antigen for this receptor. Nothing much larger sits one base from this clone, and base qualities are not available. The sample was run on an Illumina MiSeq. TCRdb ran its own pipeline on the public reads, namely fastp trimming at Q25 and MiXCR clone calling, and kept in-frame beta chains. Rows with one shared CDR3 protein collapse into an entry with the most common genes and DNA. This sample holds 60,000 or so distinct CDR3 sequences; 21% were observed only once. Jointly, the top ten make up approximately 2.2% of the sample. This specimen belongs to a study of lung T cells in sarcoidosis with Löfgren's syndrome (dated by TCRdb to the late 2010s). In the study overall: Sarcoidosis was described as a granulomatous, mainly pulmonary disease marked by CD4+ T cell accumulation in bronchoalveolar lavage fluid. The repertoire analyses were focused on Lofgren's syndrome patients. Broad study findings and their caveats: Recognition of a sarcoidosis-associated antigen was merely suggested, with the antigen itself still putative and unidentified. In alphabeta pairing analysis, TRAV12-1 was found to pair preferentially with TRBV2, and CDR3 homology was shown by the resulting paired TCRs. TRAV12-1 and TRBV2 were reported as the most expanded V gene segments in Löfgren's syndrome patients compared with control subjects. Sharing of TRAV12-1 and TRBV2 CDR3 motifs among multiple Lofgren's syndrome patients was reported, suggesting public CD4+ TCR repertoires.

CDR1 and CDR2, looked up from the germline V gene, are MNHNS and SASEGT. V gives up 5 bases and J gives up 6 bases, and the segment between their germline ends measures 11 bases. There are 14 amino acids in the CDR3, from cysteine to phenylalanine inclusive. The entry retains the CDR3 DNA only, 42 bases that are in frame from base 1. The clonotype was recovered from a human donor with sarcoidosis (Löfgren's syndrome or another form), or a control subject (not recorded which). The sequenced sample consisted of CD4+ T cells from PBMCs. The chain is made from TRBV6-1 and TRBJ1-6; a tentative D call is TRBD1 (6 bases match). The CDR3 amino acid sequence is: CASSFGQINSPLHF. The DNA is as follows: TGTGCCAGCAGTTTCGGACAGATTAATTCACCCCTCCACTTT.